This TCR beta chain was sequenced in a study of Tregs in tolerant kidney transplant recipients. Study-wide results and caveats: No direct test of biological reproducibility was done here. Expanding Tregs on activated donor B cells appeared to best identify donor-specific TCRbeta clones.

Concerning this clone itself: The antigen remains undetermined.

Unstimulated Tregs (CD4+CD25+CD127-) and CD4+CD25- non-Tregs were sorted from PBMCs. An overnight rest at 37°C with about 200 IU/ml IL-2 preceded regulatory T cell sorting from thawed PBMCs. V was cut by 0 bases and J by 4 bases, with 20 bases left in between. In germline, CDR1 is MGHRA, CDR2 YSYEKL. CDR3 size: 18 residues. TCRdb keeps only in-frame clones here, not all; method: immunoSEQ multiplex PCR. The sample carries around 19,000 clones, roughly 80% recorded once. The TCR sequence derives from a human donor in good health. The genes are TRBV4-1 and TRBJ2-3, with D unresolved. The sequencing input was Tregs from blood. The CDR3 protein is CASSQDRASIGFADTQYF. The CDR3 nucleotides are TGCGCCAGCAGCCAAGATCGGGCAAGTATAGGTTTCGCAGATACGCAGTATTTT.